The clone carrying this T cell receptor beta chain was observed many times. This beta chain appears as a stray read in a library generated for alpha chains; its size is not informative. The study tagged each TCR cDNA molecule with a unique molecular identifier. TCRdb itself ran the 5' RACE reads through MiXCR, one entry per CDR3 protein. The repertoire includes some 14,000 distinct CDR3 sequences, more than 4.5% of them detected once, and about 36% sits in the top ten. Time point noted: sample taken at primary tumor resection. From tumor, nontumor lung or frozen PBMC, whole RNA was taken unsorted for sequencing. The donor population consisted of 72 patients with untreated, early-stage non-small cell lung cancer. These data belong to a study of spatial heterogeneity in lung cancer. Study in general: Each time, sequencing found more beta-chain sequences than alpha-chain sequences. The average count in raw reads for each unique TCR and UMI combination exceeded eight appearances.

V dropped 2 bases and J dropped 4 bases, with 12 bases sitting between them. The V gene's germline CDR1 is SNHLY and CDR2 FYNNEI. The CDR3 runs to 15 residues. This chain joins TRBV2 and TRBJ1-3, with D unresolved. This clonotype was sampled from a human donor with early-stage non-small cell lung cancer. The sample here was lung tumor tissue, taken at surgery. Here the CDR3 reads CASSERGQAGNTIYF. The CDR3 coding sequence is TGTGCCAGCAGTGAACGGGGTCAGGCAGGAAACACCATATATTTT.